The 32 T cell receptor beta chains below all came from one sample that was sequenced in a study of spatial heterogeneity in lung cancer. From the 5' RACE reads, TCRdb called clonotypes with MiXCR, one entry per CDR3 protein. Of 60,000 to 75,000 distinct CDR3 sequences listed, about 5.9% are singletons. The time point was: sample taken at primary tumor resection. The sequences come from PBMCs, collected at surgery. These receptors came from a female donor with early-stage non-small cell lung cancer.

This clonotype was counted many times. The V call is TRBV6-1, the J call TRBJ2-1; 8 nucleotides align to TRBD2. The CDR3 runs 17 residues. V shed 0 bases, J shed 5 bases, and the junction held 9 bases outside the gene matches. Germline V gives CDR1 MNHNS, CDR2 SASEGT. The CDR3 spells CASSEANRGGRDNEQFF. CDR3 coding DNA: TGTGCCAGCAGTGAAGCGAATCGGGGGGGCAGGGACAATGAGCAGTTCTTC.

The J gene is TRBJ2-2, the V gene TRBV19, with D possibly TRBD1 on 6 matching bases. Trimming pared 7 bases from V and 1 base from J, leaving 16 bases between. The CDR3 runs 16 residues. The germline CDR1 and CDR2 sequences are LNHDA and SQIVND (reference sequence). The CDR3 sequence: CASNILRGKNTGELFF. The CDR3 nucleotides read TGTGCCAGTAACATTCTCAGGGGCAAGAACACCGGGGAGCTGTTTTTT.

The chain employs TRBV9 and TRBJ2-7, with TRBD1 matching over 10 bases. The CDR3 is 16 amino acids. Per the germline V gene, CDR1 is SGDLS and CDR2 is YYNGEE. Unmatched junction bases numbered 8, after V lost 3 bases and J lost 2 bases. Written as DNA, the CDR3 is TGTGCCAGCAGCGCTTCCGCCGGACAGGGGGCCTACGAGCAGTACTTC. Translated: CASSASAGQGAYEQYF.

This clonotype was recorded many times. This sequence joins TRBV5-1 and TRBJ2-5; D call uncertain. Germline V lookup: CDR1 SGHRS, CDR2 YFSETQ. The V gene lost 2 bases and the J gene lost 1 base, with 9 bases spanning the gap. The CDR3 is made up of 14 amino acids. In DNA form, the CDR3 reads TGCGCCAGCAGCTTATCCCGGGCCCAAGAGACCCAGTACTTC. This gives the protein CASSLSRAQETQYF.

This clonotype was seen many times. The rearrangement joins TRBV29-1 to TRBJ2-7, with D hard to call. This CDR3 comprises 12 residues. V was shortened by 3 bases and J by 3 bases, with 9 bases between the two germline ends. Germline V gene sequence: CDR1 SQVTM, CDR2 ANQGSEA. In nucleotides, the CDR3 is TGCAGCGTTGAGACGGATTTCTACGAGCAGTACTTC. The encoded protein is CSVETDFYEQYF.

In this sample, this clonotype turned up a few times. The chain couples TRBV5-1 to TRBJ1-1, with D possibly matching TRBD1 (5 bases). V was pared by 4 bases and J by 3 bases, with 13 bases between. The CDR3 covers 14 residues. Germline V CDR1 and CDR2: SGHRS, YFSETQ. The CDR3 nucleotides are TGCGCCAGCAGCGTGGGTGGGGGACACACTGAAGCTTTCTTT. Translated: CASSVGGGHTEAFF. Supplemented by reference TRBV5-1 and TRBJ1-1, the full variable domain reads KAGVTQTPRYLIKTRGQQVTLSCSPISGHRSVSWYQQTPGQGLQFLFEYFSETQRNKGNFPGRFSGRQFSNSRSEMNVSTLELGDSALYLCASSVGGGHTEAFFGQGTRLTVV.

This clonotype was seen at least ten times. The chain links TRBV3-1 to TRBJ2-7; D perhaps matches TRBD2 (6 bases). V lost 5 bases, J lost 1 base, and 6 bases lay in between. Per the germline V gene, CDR1 is LGHDT and CDR2 is YNNKEL (reference sequence). CDR3 length equals 12 residues. CDR3 loop: CASSGRSYEQYF. CDR3 DNA: TGTGCCAGCAGCGGGAGGTCCTACGAGCAGTACTTC.

This clonotype was observed many times. A much more abundant neighbour one base away suggests this may be a read error. The chain has TRBV10-1 and TRBJ2-3; the D is unclear. The CDR3 is made up of 16 amino acids. V was cut by 0 bases and J by 2 bases, with 12 bases left in between. Germline lookup yields CDR1 WNHNN and CDR2 SYGVQD (reference sequence). In DNA form, the CDR3 reads TGCGCCAGCAGTGAGTCGTTAGGGATTCTCACAGATACGCAGTATTTT. As protein: CASSESLGILTDTQYF.

The chain joins TRBV6-2 or TRBV6-3 to TRBJ1-5; the D gene is possibly TRBD1 (6 bases). Germline V gene sequence: CDR1 MNHEY, CDR2 SVGEGT. This CDR3 spans 13 amino acids. Between the trimmed V and J ends, which lost 7 bases and 3 bases, there was a span of 10 bases. The DNA of the CDR3 is TGTGCCAGCATAGGGGGGGCCAATCAGCCCCAGCATTTT. It specifies CASIGGANQPQHF.

This clonotype was counted ten times or more. The rearrangement uses TRBV7-9 and TRBJ2-1; D is possibly TRBD1 (5 bases). V was pared by 5 bases and J by 4 bases, with 9 bases between. CDR3 length equals 13 residues. Germline values: CDR1 SEHNR, CDR2 FQNEAQ (reference sequence). The CDR3 protein is CASSLDSYNEQFF. The CDR3 coding sequence is TGTGCCAGCAGCCTCGACAGTTACAATGAGCAGTTCTTC.

The gene calls are TRBV12-3 or TRBV12-4 and TRBJ2-2; perhaps D is TRBD1 or TRBD2 (6 bases each). Trimming took 3 bases from V and 4 from J, leaving 12 bases between them. CDR3 length: 15 residues. The CDR3 loop reads CASSFGGGSTGELFF. The CDR3 coding sequence is TGTGCCAGCAGTTTCGGAGGGGGAAGCACCGGGGAGCTGTTTTTT.

In this sample, this clonotype turned up a few times. The rearrangement joins TRBV6-5 to TRBJ1-6; the D gene is possibly TRBD1 (5 bases). The CDR3 covers 17 residues. CDR1 and CDR2 from the germline V gene are MNHEY and SVGAGI. The V and J ends lost 0 bases and 6 bases respectively, with 15 bases between them. The CDR3 loop is CASSYSRGGAGNSPLHF. In DNA form, the CDR3 reads TGTGCCAGCAGTTACTCGAGGGGCGGGGCCGGTAATTCACCCCTCCACTTT.

This clonotype showed up many times. The rearrangement uses TRBV6-5 and TRBJ1-3; D unresolved. V lost 2 bases and J 4 bases, leaving 12 bases between the germline ends. Germline V gene sequence: CDR1 MNHEY, CDR2 SVGAGI. The CDR3 runs to 15 residues. The DNA of the CDR3 is TGTGCCAGCAGTTACGAGGGCCTTTCGGGAAACACCATATATTTT. Protein: CASSYEGLSGNTIYF.

This clonotype was detected ten times or more. V gene TRBV5-6 combines with J gene TRBJ1-4, with D possibly matching TRBD1 (6 bases). The germline gives CDR1 SGHDT, CDR2 YYEEEE. This CDR3 region has 15 residues. Trimming pared 4 bases from V and 12 bases from J, leaving 22 bases between. The CDR3 reads CASSPPTGKSGELFF. CDR3 sequence (DNA): TGTGCCAGCAGCCCACCGACAGGCAAGTCAGGGGAACTGTTTTTT.

At least ten counts were recorded for this clonotype. The rearrangement joins TRBV7-3 to TRBJ2-2, with 8 bases identical to TRBD1. This CDR3 comprises 17 residues. V trimming: 1 base; J trimming: 5 bases; junction bases outside the gene matches: 9. Germline CDR1 and CDR2: SGHTA and FQGTGA. The CDR3 nucleotides are TGTGCCAGCAGCTTAAATCCCCAGGGGGCGAGTACCGGGGAGCTGTTTTTT. It encodes CASSLNPQGASTGELFF.

This clonotype was seen repeatedly, ten times or more. The rearrangement uses TRBV20-1 and TRBJ2-5; 9 nucleotides agree with TRBD2. This CDR3 has 12 amino acids. CDR1 DFQATT and CDR2 SNEGSKA come from the germline V gene (reference sequence). V lost 6 bases to trimming and J lost 5 bases; unmatched junction nucleotides: 4. The CDR3 nucleotides are TGCAGTGCGATAGCGGGGGAGGAGACCCAGTACTTC. It translates to CSAIAGEETQYF.

At least ten counts were recorded for this clonotype. The chain couples TRBV27 to TRBJ2-5, with 8 bases aligning to TRBD1. CDR3 length equals 13 residues. CDR1 and CDR2 (germline): MNHEY, SMNVEV (reference sequence). Losses at the gene ends were 9 bases for V and 4 bases for J; bases not matched to a gene: 7. This CDR3 reads CARKQGGGETQYF. CDR3 in DNA: TGTGCCAGAAAACAGGGGGGAGGAGAGACCCAGTACTTC.

This clonotype was seen ten or more times. The chain employs TRBV12-3 or TRBV12-4 and TRBJ2-1; maybe TRBD1 (6 bases). This CDR3 region has 13 residues. V dropped 8 bases and J dropped 0 bases, with 8 bases sitting between them. CDR3 DNA sequence: TGTGCCAGCCAGGGGAGCTCCTACAATGAGCAGTTCTTC. This encodes CASQGSSYNEQFF.

V usage is TRBV12-3 or TRBV12-4 and J usage is TRBJ1-5, with D maybe TRBD1 (5 bases). V was clipped by 5 bases and J by 0 bases, with 11 bases between them. The CDR3 extends over 15 amino acids. The CDR3 loop is CASSPGTYSNQPQHF. In DNA, the CDR3 is TGTGCCAGCAGTCCGGGGACCTATAGCAATCAGCCCCAGCATTTT.

Ten or more counts support this clonotype. V is TRBV10-3 and J is TRBJ2-5; D not certain. Trimming pared 6 bases from V and 3 bases from J, leaving 11 bases between. Germline V gene sequence: CDR1 ENHRY, CDR2 SYGVKD. The CDR3 has 13 amino acids. The DNA for the CDR3 is TGTGCCATCAGCGGTGGTAGGGAAGAGACCCAGTACTTC. Encoded protein: CAISGGREETQYF.

This clonotype was picked up many times. The chain combines TRBV5-1 with TRBJ1-1, with unresolved D. The CDR3 is made up of 14 amino acids. Germline V gene data show CDR1 as SGHRS and CDR2 as YFSETQ. V lost 2 bases, J lost 1 base, and 9 bases lay in between. CDR3 nucleotide sequence: TGCGCCAGCAGCTTAAGTTTGAGGAACACTGAAGCTTTCTTT. Translated: CASSLSLRNTEAFF.

This clonotype has only a few counts. V is TRBV18 and J is TRBJ1-5; TRBD1 agrees at 9 bases. With 2 bases clipped from V and 4 bases from J, the junction kept 6 bases outside the gene matches. CDR3 length equals 16 residues. The germline V gene has CDR1 KGHSH and CDR2 LQKENI. CDR3 DNA: TGTGCCAGCTCACCATCGCGGACAGGGGCTAATCAGCCCCAGCATTTT. Translated: CASSPSRTGANQPQHF. Complete variable domain (other parts from reference TRBV18 and TRBJ1-5): NAGVMQNPRHLVRRRGQEARLRCSPMKGHSHVYWYRQLPEEGLKFMVYLQKENIIDESGMPKERFSAEFPKEGPSILRIQQVVRGDSAAYFCASSPSRTGANQPQHFGDGTRLSIL.

This clonotype was seen many times. The gene calls are TRBV27 and TRBJ2-1; 10 bases are shared with TRBD2. Trimming at V came to 5 bases and at J to 5 bases, leaving 9 bases not matched to a gene. Per germline, CDR1 MNHEY and CDR2 SMNVEV (reference sequence). The length of the CDR3 is 16 residues. The CDR3 DNA reads as TGTGCCAGCAGTCCCTTAGCGGGGGGCCTCAACAATGAGCAGTTCTTC. This sequence encodes CASSPLAGGLNNEQFF.

This clonotype came up a few times. CDR3 loop: CASSQGQNTEAFF. The CDR3, as DNA: TGTGCCAGCAGCCAAGGACAGAACACTGAAGCTTTCTTT. This rearrangement joins TRBV14 to TRBJ1-1; D is unresolved. Germline values: CDR1 SGHDN, CDR2 FVKESK. The CDR3 sequence is 13 residues long. V lost 1 base to trimming and J lost 1 base, with 4 bases between them.

The CDR3 bases are TGTGCCAGCAGTTATAGAGGGGAAACGCAGTATTTT. Translated, it gives CASSYRGETQYF. V and J are TRBV6-6 and TRBJ2-3, with D tentatively TRBD1 or TRBD2 (5 bases each). CDR1 and CDR2 from the germline V gene are MNHNY and SVGAGI (reference sequence). Trimming removed 3 bases from V and 9 bases from J, with 10 bases in between. This CDR3 comprises 12 residues.

The rearrangement links TRBV18 to TRBJ2-5, with TRBD1 matching 10 bases. Unmatched junction bases numbered 8, after V lost 4 bases and J lost 3 bases. CDR1 and CDR2 (germline): KGHSH, LQKENI. The CDR3 has 16 amino acids. CDR3 residues: CASSQNPGTGEETQYF. The CDR3 DNA reads as TGTGCCAGCTCACAAAACCCCGGGACAGGGGAAGAGACCCAGTACTTC. The full variable domain, in which reference TRBV18 and TRBJ2-5 provide the parts outside the CDR3, is NAGVMQNPRHLVRRRGQEARLRCSPMKGHSHVYWYRQLPEEGLKFMVYLQKENIIDESGMPKERFSAEFPKEGPSILRIQQVVRGDSAAYFCASSQNPGTGEETQYFGPGTRLLVL.

Remarks on this clonotype: This may be a read error, as it is one base from a much larger clone. This sequence joins TRBV20-1 and TRBJ1-1, with D hard to call. The CDR3 loop spans 12 amino acids. Germline V gene sequence: CDR1 DFQATT, CDR2 SNEGSKA (reference sequence). V lost 5 bases and J lost 3, with 10 bases in between. CDR3 region: CSAPDGYTEAFF. In DNA, the CDR3 is TGCAGTGCTCCCGACGGATACACTGAAGCTTTCTTT.

The table lists this clonotype with many counts. The V call is TRBV7-8, the J call TRBJ2-7; D gene uncertain. The CDR3 runs to 13 residues. CDR1 is SGHVS and CDR2 is FQNEAQ in the germline V gene. Between the trimmed V and J ends, which lost 1 base and 0 bases, there was a span of 4 bases. This CDR3 reads CASSLVDSYEQYF. The CDR3 coding sequence is TGTGCCAGCAGCTTAGTAGACTCCTACGAGCAGTACTTC. Supplemented by reference TRBV7-8 and TRBJ2-7, the full variable domain reads GAGVSQSPRYKVAKRGQDVALRCDPISGHVSLFWYQQALGQGPEFLTYFQNEAQLDKSGLPSDRFFAERPEGSVSTLKIQRTQQEDSAVYLCASSLVDSYEQYFGPGTRLTVT.

This clonotype was counted between two and nine times. V and J are TRBV6-1 and TRBJ2-7; possibly TRBD1 for D (6 bases). Trimming removed 0 bases from V and 3 bases from J, with 12 bases in between. Germline CDR1 is MNHNS and CDR2 is SASEGT. CDR3 length: 15 residues. Here the CDR3 DNA reads TGTGCCAGCAGTGAAGCGCGACAGGTCGTCTACGAGCAGTACGTC. Protein: CASSEARQVVYEQYV.

This clonotype was seen more than once but under ten times. The chain combines TRBV2 with TRBJ1-1, with D possibly matching TRBD1 (5 bases). Trimming took off 0 bases at V and 1 base at J, with 9 bases between the two ends. The germline CDR1 and CDR2 sequences are SNHLY and FYNNEI. The CDR3 has 15 residues. In DNA, the CDR3 is TGTGCCAGCAGTGAAGCGCGTACAGGGAACACTGAAGCTTTCTTT. Amino acids: CASSEARTGNTEAFF.

There are many counts of this clonotype. This chain connects TRBV4-1 to TRBJ2-5, with 9 bases fitting TRBD2. CDR1 and CDR2 from the germline V gene are MGHRA and YSYEKL. The CDR3 has 16 amino acids. With V trimmed by 3 bases and J by 0 bases, 5 bases remained unmatched. CDR3 sequence: CASSQGSGGYQETQYF. For the CDR3, the DNA is TGCGCCAGCAGCCAGGGGAGCGGGGGGTACCAAGAGACCCAGTACTTC.

V gene TRBV12-3 or TRBV12-4 combines with J gene TRBJ2-6; possible D gene TRBD2, 6 bases. This CDR3 is 17 amino acids long. Trimming removed 5 bases from V and 4 bases from J, with 18 bases in between. CDR3 coding DNA: TGTGCCAGCAGTCTCGGCGGGGCCTTATGGGGGGCCAACGTCCTGACTTTC. Protein: CASSLGGALWGANVLTF.